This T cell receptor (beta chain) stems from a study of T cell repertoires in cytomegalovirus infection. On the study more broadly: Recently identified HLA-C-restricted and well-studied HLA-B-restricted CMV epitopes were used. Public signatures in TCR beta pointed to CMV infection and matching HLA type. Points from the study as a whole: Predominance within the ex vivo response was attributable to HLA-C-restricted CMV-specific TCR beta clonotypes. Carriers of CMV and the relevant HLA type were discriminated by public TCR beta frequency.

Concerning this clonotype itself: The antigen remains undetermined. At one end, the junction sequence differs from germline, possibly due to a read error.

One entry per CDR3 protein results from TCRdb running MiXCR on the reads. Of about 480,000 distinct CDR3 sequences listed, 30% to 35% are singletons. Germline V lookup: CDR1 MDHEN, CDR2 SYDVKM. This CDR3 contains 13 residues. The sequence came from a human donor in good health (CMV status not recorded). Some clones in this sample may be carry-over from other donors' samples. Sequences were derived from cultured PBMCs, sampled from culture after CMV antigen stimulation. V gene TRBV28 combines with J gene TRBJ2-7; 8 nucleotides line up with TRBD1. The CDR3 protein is CASSGQGHYAQYF. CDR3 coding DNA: TGTGCCAGCAGCGGACAGGGCCACTACGCGCAGTACTTC.